What follows describes a single T cell receptor (beta chain). This record belongs to a study of T cells in Graves' hyperthyroidism and ophthalmopathy. Amplification of TCR beta CDR3 regions was performed using RNA transcripts as template. The HTBI primer set was used in a first-round RT-PCR of the TCR CDR3. In TCRdb, the multiplex PCR reads were re-called with MiXCR into one record per CDR3 protein. The table lists 300,000 to 400,000 distinct CDR3 sequences, more than 11% of them singletons. The CDR3 has 14 amino acids. Trimming stripped 1 base from V and 9 bases from J, with 15 bases between. Germline CDR1 and CDR2: LGHDT and YNNKEL (reference sequence).

The clonotype originates from an older woman with Graves' hyperthyroidism. The gene calls are TRBV3-1 and TRBJ1-2; TRBD1 is a possible D gene (6 bases). Specimen: blood. The CDR3 region is CASSQVPGEGSYTF. The CDR3 coding sequence is TGTGCCAGCAGCCAAGTCCCAGGGGAGGGGAGCTACACCTTC.